The TCR beta chain described here comes from a study of shared clonotypes between healthy human individuals (dated by TCRdb to 2019 to 2021). For context, the study as a whole: The cohort comprised two women and three men aged 18 to 49 years. For each donor, CD4 naive and CD4 memory were each run on three plates, CD8 naive on two plates, and CD8 memory on one plate. Leukapheresis yielded between about 0.8 and 9.5 billion PBMCs per donor. To estimate repertoire size and how much clonotypes are shared between individuals, the study performed deep sequencing of blood TCR repertoires from about five healthy adults. Libraries were prepared and TCR repertoires were sequenced by different laboratories using diverse techniques, in order to increase sequencing depth and limit assay-specific biases. Broader findings and caveats from the paper: When several donors were compared, the shared fraction of clonotypes was 5% to 6.5% for naive CD4, 3.5% to 4% for naive CD8, 2% to 2.5% for memory CD4, and approximately 0.4% for memory CD8. Even with the large sequencing depth, rarefaction of the sorted-subset datasets indicated that sequencing was incomplete. Sampling was limited to blood, and TCR repertoires in tissue likely differ from TCR repertoires in blood. Larger estimated clonotype richness was generally found for naive subsets than for memory subsets. Compared with non-shared clonotypes, clonotypes shared by all four sorted-subset donors had higher generation probabilities. Because the study included only a small number of donors, the genetic and exposure-history diversity represented was limited. Based on pairwise subsampling, the degree of clonotype sharing among donors was expected to be affected by sequencing depth.

From the cysteine up to the phenylalanine, the CDR3 has a length of 15 residues. The DNA shown is the 45-base CDR3, in frame from base 1. The germline V gene (reference sequence) yields MNHNY for CDR1 and SVGAGI for CDR2. V loses 6 bases of germline sequence and J loses 0 bases, and the interval between the two ends is 15 bases. Note on this clone: Its antigen is not yet known. No much larger clone is present one base from it, and per-base qualities are unavailable.

Donors were healthy HIV-negative adults with no recently reported acute infections or vaccinations. Every donor was a Caucasian adult living in Nashville, Tennessee, USA. Magnetic negative selection was used to enrich CD4+ T cells, after which naive cells were positively selected on CD45RA and the negative fraction became the memory subset. Blood was obtained by leukapheresis, after which PBMCs were separated by Ficoll-Histopaque density gradient centrifugation and cryopreserved in liquid nitrogen vapor phase. Analytical flow cytometry was used to check the purity and quantity of every magnetically sorted T cell population. From each sorted fraction, genomic DNA was isolated and quantified by UV absorbance on a Nanodrop 2000c. Using the deep immunoSEQ assay, multiplex PCR amplified TCR CDR3 regions from genomic DNA. For each cell subset, the extracted genomic DNA was distributed evenly across all wells of several immunoSEQ 96-well plates, and each plate served as one replicate. For sorted subsets, each replicate PCR was loaded with roughly 0.2 ug genomic DNA, equivalent to 25,000 to 35,000 T cell genomes. Purified libraries were measured with a Qubit 3.0 fluorometer, size-checked on a Bioanalyzer 2100, and measured again with the KAPA Library Quantification kit. Every immunoSEQ 96-well plate was sequenced on a separate single-read 150-cycle Illumina NextSeq 550 flow cell. In the authors' own workflow: The immunoSEQ output contained only junctional sequences without quality scores, so filtering could not match that applied to full-length reads. To assign V/J genes and CDR3, sequences were annotated against IMGT germline references using PyIR, a Python wrapper for IgBLAST v1.9. Reads were removed for weak V/J assignments (E-value above 1e-6), missing CDR3, stop codons, out-of-frame junctions, or ambiguous translated residues. V3J clonotypes were defined as sequences sharing an identical inferred V gene, J gene, and CDR3 amino acid sequence. Percentage overlap between repertoires was calculated by dividing the number of shared unique clonotypes by the size of the smaller repertoire. RTK rarefaction, the Chao1 estimator, and Recon v2.1 estimates of unobserved clonotypes were used to assess repertoire richness. OLGA was used to compute generation probabilities for all TCRbeta clonotypes that the gDNA method yielded from a few donors. TCRdb mirrors the immuneACCESS table, restricted to in-frame sequences. Some clones are absent from its copies; in checked studies, under half trace to an unresolved V gene, and the reason for the others is unknown. That table gives V, J and clone size, and the DNA gave D and trimming. The sample includes around 2.3 million clones, with around 95% observed a single time. Together, the top ten hold 0.1% to 0.15% of the sample.

The V and J segments used are TRBV6-6 and TRBJ2-7, with a tentative D gene TRBD2 over 5 matching bases. Sequencing was performed on naive CD4+ T cells sorted from blood. The intended sense of this specimen's cell subset or site label: CD45RA+ positively selected. The TCR comes from a young man in good health. The nucleotide sequence is given as TGTGCCAGCAGAACCGGACTGGGAAGCTCCTACGAGCAGTACTTC. It translates as CASRTGLGSSYEQYF.